The 27 T cell receptor beta chains below were found in one sample sequenced in a study of blood T cell repertoires in COVID-19 (dated by TCRdb to 2020 to 2022). The method behind the library was the immunoSEQ multiplex PCR assay. TCRdb re-hosts the immuneACCESS table, in-frame sequences only. Its copies lack some clones; in the studies checked, an unresolved V gene accounts for under half of them, and the cause for the rest is not known. The sample includes 250,000 to 300,000 clones, with 70% to 90% observed a single time. The top ten hold about an eighth of the sample. The specimen sequenced was peripheral blood. The source of these receptors is a woman in her 70s with COVID-19, enrolled during active disease.

V gene TRBV27 combines with J gene TRBJ1-2; 8 nucleotides agree with TRBD1. The V gene end was trimmed by 6 bases and the J gene end by 6 bases; junction bases not matched to a gene: 15. Germline lookup yields CDR1 MNHEY and CDR2 SMNVEV (reference sequence). This CDR3 spans 16 amino acids. The CDR3 protein is CASSPVGAGGLNGYTF. CDR3 sequence (DNA): TGTGCCAGCAGCCCTGTGGGGGCAGGGGGCTTGAATGGCTACACCTTC.

The chain employs TRBV7-2 and TRBJ1-6; possible D gene TRBD1, 6 bases. The V end lost 1 base, the J end lost 7 bases, and 14 bases lay between the germline ends. CDR1 and CDR2 (germline): SGHTA, FQGNSA. This CDR3 is 16 amino acids long. In DNA form, the CDR3 reads TGTGCCAGCAGCTTAGGAACGGCAGGGGCCAATTCACCCCTCCACTTT. Its translation is CASSLGTAGANSPLHF.

The rearrangement joins TRBV24-1 to TRBJ2-7; 8 positions agree with TRBD2. The germline gives CDR1 KGHDR, CDR2 SFDVKD. The trim removed 0 bases at V and 4 bases at J, leaving 4 bases unmatched. The CDR3 extends over 15 amino acids. CDR3 sequence: CATSDLASGRYEQYF. The CDR3 DNA reads as TGTGCCACCAGTGATTTGGCTAGCGGGCGATACGAGCAGTACTTC.

CDR3 protein: CASSRQGGGDYNSPLHF. CDR3 DNA sequence: TGCGCCAGCAGTCGACAGGGCGGTGGTGACTATAATTCACCCCTCCACTTT. The chain has TRBV4-1 and TRBJ1-6; TRBD1 aligns across 7 bases. The CDR3 covers 17 residues. Trimming took 6 bases from V and 3 from J; bases not matched to a gene: 11. Germline CDR1 and CDR2: MGHRA and YSYEKL.

The V gene is TRBV3-1 (or the pseudogene TRBV3-2), the J gene TRBJ1-5; D remains unclear. The CDR3 runs to 13 residues. Germline loops: CDR1 LGHDT, CDR2 YNNKEL (reference sequence). Trimming took 8 bases from V and 4 from J, leaving 12 bases between them. The CDR3 sequence is CASSGGRNQPQHF. CDR3 nucleotides: TGTGCCAGCTCGGGTGGCCGAAATCAGCCCCAGCATTTT.

The rearrangement joins TRBV19 to TRBJ2-2; 9 bases line up with TRBD2. Trimming removed 5 bases from V and 4 bases from J; junction bases left unmatched: 5. The CDR3 loop spans 15 amino acids. The germline gives CDR1 LNHDA, CDR2 SQIVND (reference sequence). CDR3 coding DNA: TGTGCCAGTAGTGTCGCGGGGGGGATCACCGGGGAGCTGTTTTTT. It codes for CASSVAGGITGELFF.

J is TRBJ1-2 and V is TRBV6-5; TRBD1 might be the D (5 bases). Trimming stripped 2 bases from V and 6 bases from J, with 13 bases between. Germline V CDR1 and CDR2: MNHEY, SVGAGI. The CDR3 length is 14 residues. Written as DNA, the CDR3 is TGTGCCAGCAGTTACGATCGACAGCTCAATGGCTACACCTTC. Its translation: CASSYDRQLNGYTF.

The rearrangement uses TRBV6-5 and TRBJ1-1, with a tentative D call TRBD1 (5 bases). This CDR3 is 13 amino acids long. V was trimmed by 8 bases and J by 3 bases, leaving 13 bases between them. The germline V gene has CDR1 MNHEY and CDR2 SVGAGI. CDR3 protein: CASCGHRHTEAFF. DNA of the CDR3: TGTGCCAGCTGCGGACACAGGCACACTGAAGCTTTCTTT.

This clone was observed a single time. The rearrangement joins TRBV5-1 to TRBJ1-1, with TRBD1 matching 7 bases. Germline CDR1 SGHRS, CDR2 YFSETQ. The CDR3 has 15 residues. With V trimmed by 1 base and J by 7 bases, 10 bases remained unmatched. The CDR3 DNA reads as TGCGCCAGCAGCTTGAGGACAGGCGGATCGGATGAAGCTTTCTTT. It encodes CASSLRTGGSDEAFF.

This chain connects TRBV27 to TRBJ2-4, with TRBD1 identical over 7 bases. The V segment lost 0 bases and the J segment 6 bases; nucleotides outside the gene matches: 5. This CDR3 spans 15 amino acids. Germline V gene data show CDR1 as MNHEY and CDR2 as SMNVEV (reference sequence). CDR3 sequence reads: CASSLSTGYGNIQYF. The CDR3 region has the DNA TGTGCCAGCAGTTTATCGACAGGGTATGGAAACATTCAGTACTTC.

The chain carries TRBV11-2 and TRBJ2-1; TRBD2 matches at 8 bases. The CDR3 covers 13 residues. The trim removed 5 bases at V and 4 bases at J, leaving 1 base unmatched. Germline assignment: CDR1 SGHAT and CDR2 FQNNGV. The CDR3 region has the DNA TGTGCCAGCAGCCAGCGGGAGTACAATGAGCAGTTCTTC. This gives the protein CASSQREYNEQFF.

Only one count was recorded for this clone. The chain carries TRBV28 and TRBJ2-7; 10 positions agree with TRBD1. This CDR3 region has 17 residues. CDR1 and CDR2 (germline): MDHEN, SYDVKM. V lost 7 bases and J lost 5; bases outside the gene matches: 17. The CDR3 bases are TGTGCCAGCAACATCGACCCCGCACGACAGGGGGCTAACGAGCAGTACTTC. Its translation: CASNIDPARQGANEQYF.

The chain has TRBV5-6 and TRBJ2-6, with D hard to call. CDR1 and CDR2 (germline): SGHDT, YYEEEE. This CDR3 contains 19 residues. V was shortened by 0 bases and J by 4 bases, with 20 bases between the two germline ends. This CDR3 reads CASSLGVSGLSSGANVLTF. CDR3 coding DNA: TGTGCCAGCAGCTTGGGCGTGAGTGGGCTTTCCTCCGGGGCCAACGTCCTGACTTTC.

CDR3 nucleotides: TGTGCCACCAGGGGAAGGTCGGGGGGCACTGAAGCTTTCTTT. It is translated as CATRGRSGGTEAFF. The genes are TRBV24-1 and TRBJ1-1; D perhaps matches TRBD1 (5 bases). Germline lookup yields CDR1 KGHDR and CDR2 SFDVKD. The CDR3 is made up of 14 amino acids. The V and J ends lost 7 bases and 4 bases respectively, with 15 bases between them.

This clone was counted between two and nine times. This chain joins TRBV6-5 and TRBJ1-3; tentatively, D is TRBD1 (6 bases). CDR1 is MNHEY, CDR2 SVGAGI, per germline. The CDR3 runs to 13 residues. V lost 6 bases, J lost 4 bases, and 10 bases lay in between. The CDR3 DNA sequence: TGTGCCAGCAGCCGGACAGTCGGAAACACCATATATTTT. Amino acid sequence: CASSRTVGNTIYF.

This chain joins TRBV18 and TRBJ1-1; the match to TRBD1 covers 7 bases. Trimming at V came to 6 bases and at J to 3 bases, leaving 10 bases not matched to a gene. This CDR3 contains 15 residues. Per germline, CDR1 KGHSH and CDR2 LQKENI. CDR3 nucleotide sequence: TGTGCCAGCTCCCCTGGACAGGCTGGGGACACTGAAGCTTTCTTT. Amino acid sequence: CASSPGQAGDTEAFF.

This clone occurred a few times. The chain carries TRBV9 and TRBJ1-2; 7 nucleotides match TRBD1. V dropped 1 base and J dropped 8; count of bases not matched to a gene: 14. The CDR3 contains 16 residues. The germline V gene has CDR1 SGDLS and CDR2 YYNGEE. The CDR3 nucleotides are TGTGCCAGCAGCGTATCCTATCGACAGGGTTTAAGAGGCTACACCTTC. Amino acids: CASSVSYRQGLRGYTF.

This clone has only one observation. CDR3 protein: CASRQGNTGTEAFF. The CDR3 bases are TGTGCCAGCAGACAGGGAAACACAGGGACTGAAGCTTTCTTT. This rearrangement joins TRBV5-4 to TRBJ1-1; perhaps TRBD1 as D (6 bases). V was cut by 5 bases and J by 5 bases, with 16 bases left in between. This CDR3 is 14 amino acids long. The V gene's germline CDR1 is SGHNT and CDR2 YYREEE (reference sequence). Together with reference TRBV5-4 and TRBJ1-1, the CDR3 gives the full variable domain: ETGVTQSPTHLIKTRGQQVTLRCSSQSGHNTVSWYQQALGQGPQFIFQYYREEENGRGNFPPRFSGLQFPNYSSELNVNALELDDSALYLCASRQGNTGTEAFFGQGTRLTVV.

This clone has a handful of counts. The CDR3 region has the DNA TGCGCCAGCAGCCACCTCAGGGGGAGTAGCGGGACGGTTGGGTACTTC. Its translation is CASSHLRGSSGTVGYF. The genes are TRBV4-1 and TRBJ2-7; tentatively, D is TRBD2 (8 bases). CDR1 and CDR2 (germline): MGHRA, YSYEKL. The length of the CDR3 is 16 residues. The germline V and J ends were trimmed by 3 bases and 12 bases, with 27 bases remaining between them.

This clone appeared a single time. The chain links TRBV5-1 to TRBJ2-7; no definite D call. Germline V gene sequence: CDR1 SGHRS, CDR2 YFSETQ. The CDR3 runs to 15 residues. The V end lost 0 bases, the J end lost 0 bases, and 10 bases lay between the germline ends. CDR3 nucleotide sequence: TGCGCCAGCAGCTTGGCTGGTAGTTACTCCTACGAGCAGTACTTC. Translating it yields CASSLAGSYSYEQYF.

The chain uses TRBV5-5 and TRBJ1-6, with TRBD1 as a possible D gene (6 bases). Germline V lookup: CDR1 SGHKS, CDR2 YYEKEE (reference sequence). The germline V and J ends were trimmed by 5 bases and 7 bases, with 16 bases remaining between them. The CDR3 has 15 amino acids. The CDR3 loop is CASRATGFGNSPLHF. CDR3 bases: TGTGCCAGCAGGGCCACAGGGTTTGGGAATTCACCCCTCCACTTT.

The chain is built from TRBV15 and TRBJ1-1; weak D call: TRBD1 (6 bases). The CDR3 has 14 amino acids. V was cut by 5 bases and J by 11 bases, with 21 bases left in between. Germline V gene lookup returns CDR1 LNHNV and CDR2 YYDKDF (reference sequence). CDR3 DNA: TGTGCCACCAGCCCCATAATGATGGGGGCAGCGGCTTTCTTT. Translation gives CATSPIMMGAAAFF.

The count of this clone is one. J is TRBJ2-3 and V is TRBV24-1, with TRBD2 identical over 14 bases. The CDR3 sequence is 19 residues long. Germline loops: CDR1 KGHDR, CDR2 SFDVKD. With 4 bases clipped from V and 1 base from J, the junction kept 9 bases outside the gene matches. DNA of the CDR3: TGTGCCACCAGTGACCCGACTAGCGGGGGGGATGGGGGCACAGATACGCAGTATTTT. Translation gives CATSDPTSGGDGGTDTQYF.

The chain joins TRBV9 to TRBJ2-2, with D possibly matching TRBD2 (6 bases). Germline-derived CDR1 and CDR2 are SGDLS and YYNGEE. V was cut by 4 bases and J by 1 base, with 14 bases left in between. The CDR3 runs 16 residues. This chain's CDR3 is CASSLGAGLNTGELFF. The CDR3 DNA follows: TGTGCCAGCAGCCTTGGGGCGGGATTGAACACCGGGGAGCTGTTTTTT.

The V gene is TRBV12-3 or TRBV12-4, the J gene TRBJ2-5, with D unresolved. The length of the CDR3 is 11 residues. Trimming cost V 4 bases and J 5 bases, with 5 bases left between them. The CDR3 spells CASSSRETQYF. Here the CDR3 DNA reads TGTGCCAGCAGTTCACGGGAGACCCAGTACTTC.

The chain combines TRBV5-6 with TRBJ2-4, with TRBD2 identical over 7 bases. CDR1 and CDR2 (germline): SGHDT, YYEEEE. J was trimmed by 2 bases and V by 4 bases; bases with no gene match: 12. There are 17 residues in the CDR3. CDR3 coding DNA: TGTGCCAGCAGCCCCGGCGGGGGAATAGCTTCCAAAAACATTCAGTACTTC. Its protein product is CASSPGGGIASKNIQYF.

The chain recombines TRBV4-1 with TRBJ2-4; 7 nucleotides line up with TRBD1. The CDR3 spans 17 residues. Germline V gene sequence: CDR1 MGHRA, CDR2 YSYEKL. The ends lost 0 bases at V and 1 base at J; junction bases unmatched: 6. CDR3 region: CASSQERLQGAKNIQYF. CDR3 nucleotides: TGCGCCAGCAGCCAAGAGAGGTTACAGGGGGCCAAAAACATTCAGTACTTC.